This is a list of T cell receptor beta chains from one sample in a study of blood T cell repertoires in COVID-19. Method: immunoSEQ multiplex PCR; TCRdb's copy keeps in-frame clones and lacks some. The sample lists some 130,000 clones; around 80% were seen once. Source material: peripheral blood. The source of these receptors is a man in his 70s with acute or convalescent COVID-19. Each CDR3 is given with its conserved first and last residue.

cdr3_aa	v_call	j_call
CASRSSPPGQPKKIYSNQPQHF	TRBV12-2	TRBJ1-5
CASSPTFGTGYQPQHF	TRBV5-8	TRBJ1-5
CASSLPGTGNTGELFF	TRBV5-6	TRBJ2-2
CASSVGQFWEGYTF	TRBV9	TRBJ1-2
CASSGRGSTDTQYF	TRBV2	TRBJ2-3
CASSEAATGTAGYEQYF	TRBV25-1	TRBJ2-7
CASSAGTGYIQYF	TRBV5-1	TRBJ2-4
CASSLGQSYGYTF	TRBV5-5	TRBJ1-2
CASRYDGTRNEQYF	TRBV6-5	TRBJ2-7
CAWSVRVFVDEQYF	TRBV30	TRBJ2-7
CASKDYPGNEQFF	TRBV6-5	TRBJ2-1
CASRTRRPNQETQYF	TRBV10-1	TRBJ2-5
CASSSLGARGTQYF	TRBV5-5	TRBJ2-3
CSVTRGLAGGTRETQYF	TRBV29-1	TRBJ2-5
CASSRQTSTDTQYF	TRBV7-3	TRBJ2-3
CASSSKTGASSPLHF	TRBV2	TRBJ1-6
CASSPSQGTGPNEQFF	TRBV3-1/TRBV3-2	TRBJ2-1
CASSQDLAGDYNEQFF	TRBV3-1/TRBV3-2	TRBJ2-1
CATRLAPTYNEQFF	TRBV15	TRBJ2-1
CASSITNRAPQYF	TRBV19	TRBJ2-7
CASSQDGALAGVYNEQFF	TRBV14	TRBJ2-1
CASSWTSGGDTYNEQFF	TRBV6-4	TRBJ2-1
CASSVTGGLSNQPQHF	TRBV28	TRBJ1-5
CASSYSPSGRNEQYF	TRBV6-5	TRBJ2-7
CASSQEPLLAGVQETQYF	TRBV4-2	TRBJ2-5
CASRGKGVNNQPQHF	TRBV6-5	TRBJ1-5
CASSPRTGTTDTEAFF	TRBV18	TRBJ1-1
CASSLRQEASESTDTQYF	TRBV4-2	TRBJ2-3
CASSREGGPGSYEQYF	TRBV25-1	TRBJ2-7
CASSNMNGGETQETQYF	TRBV21-1	TRBJ2-5
CASSTRTGLTNEKLFF	TRBV7-2	TRBJ1-4
CASSQVRGNYGYTF	TRBV14	TRBJ1-2
CPPRHGERGGRGNTGELFF	TRBV4-2	TRBJ2-2
CASSQFRLAGGRTGELFF	TRBV3-1/TRBV3-2	TRBJ2-2
CSAQQGYGYTF	TRBV20-1	TRBJ1-2
CASSLDGRGQETQYF	TRBV7-7	TRBJ2-5
CASSPSERQSNQPQHF	TRBV4-1	TRBJ1-5
CASSVDTPYNSPLHF	TRBV2	TRBJ1-6
CASSLGADQPQHF	TRBV5-5	TRBJ1-5
CASSLSGMTEAFF	TRBV11-2	TRBJ1-1
CASTQGKGRTGELFF	TRBV5-1	TRBJ2-2
CASSDKQGVGRKTQYF	TRBV6-1	TRBJ2-5
CASSLMVSRGKDTEAFF	TRBV5-1	TRBJ1-1
CASSQGPTGLSYEQYF	TRBV4-1	TRBJ2-7
CASSPKPPGHGNTIYF	TRBV14	TRBJ1-3
CASSQGRQTTEAFF	TRBV3-1/TRBV3-2	TRBJ1-1
CASSHSGIDTIYF	TRBV3-1/TRBV3-2	TRBJ1-3
CASSLQGTARISPLHF	TRBV18	TRBJ1-6
CASSEGAQGYSNQPQHF	TRBV6-1	TRBJ1-5
CATPTAPQGANVLTF	TRBV19	TRBJ2-6
CASRYNQNSNQPQHF	TRBV6-6	TRBJ1-5
CASSVVEARSGANVLTF	TRBV9	TRBJ2-6
CASSLTARGGVSIF	TRBV11-2	TRBJ2-1
CASSPGGGGRLEAFF	TRBV7-9	TRBJ1-1
CASSFRASYEQYF	TRBV28	TRBJ2-7
CASSKRGTGVSYTF	TRBV5-6	TRBJ1-2
CASSLGFGQGNQPQHF	TRBV7-8	TRBJ1-5